This entry features one T cell receptor (beta chain) sequence. Its antigen specificity is not known. No much larger clonotype is one base removed from it; base qualities were not supplied. The sample originates from a study of monozygotic twins with cystic fibrosis (dated by TCRdb to the early 2020s). In the study overall: Barcoded libraries were prepared with roughly 15 PCR cycles from roughly 3 micrograms of fragmented DNA. Data for three of the twin pairs had already been reported earlier in a different context. The cohort included ten female and six male twin pairs, mostly children and adolescents, aged roughly 2.0 to 40 years with a median of 9.1 years. Twins were ranked among about a thousand cohort participants for weight-for-height and FEVPerc (FEV1 disease centile) at the day of blood sampling. TCR beta repertoires were compared within and between 16 monozygotic twin pairs with cystic fibrosis so that genetic influence on V and J gene usage could be assessed. What the study reported, not specific to this receptor: Significantly higher nucleotide-identical clonotype sharing was observed within monozygotic CF twin pairs than between unrelated CF individuals (P = 0.000026, Mann-Whitney). V gene usage was most similar to the co-twin in 13 of 16 pairs, and J usage was most similar to the co-twin in 8 of 16 pairs, which suggests genetic constraints. Simpson clonality was generally low (median around 0.0094), suggesting a naive-dominated repertoire, with higher clonality in the most severely affected patients. Only a small cohort was studied, and no association of shared CDR3 numbers with age, concordance or disease severity was found.

The twin pairs came from the European Cystic Fibrosis Twin and Sibling Study Cohort, a cohort that recruited patients from 150 to 200 CF clinics across 14 European countries. Zygosity and CFTR genotype were verified in-house, and zygosity was tested by multiplex PCR of nine short tandem repeat loci. Peripheral blood was sampled from each twin, and clinical parameters were recorded on the day of blood sampling. Genomic DNA was isolated from peripheral blood cells with phenol/chloroform and kept in TE buffer at 4 degrees C. TCR beta CDR3 regions were amplified by multiplex PCR using the immunoSEQ immune profiling system, following the manufacturer's instructions. An Illumina NextSeq system was used to carry out the sequencing. The paper's data handling went like this. The immunoSEQ Analyzer platform handled processing of the sequence data, and clonality was calculated by taking the square root of Simpson's index of productive rearrangements. Similarity in V and J usage was quantified by Jensen-Shannon distance, and CDR3 generation probabilities were calculated with OLGA. The researchers looked up shared CDR3 sequences in the immuneACCESS database (August 2020) and in VDJdb (December 2020). TCRdb took this table from immuneACCESS and kept in-frame rearrangements with V and J called. Such tables lack part of the clones; where checked against another copy, unresolved V genes explain under half of the gap, and the rest is unexplained. The V and J calls and clone size come from that table; D and trimming were worked out from the DNA. The sample records over 25,000 clones, roughly 90% of which are singletons. Of the sample, approximately 0.88% is held by the ten largest clones.

Sequences SGHAT (CDR1) and FQNNGV (CDR2) are obtained from the germline V gene. Inclusive of the bounding cysteine and phenylalanine, the CDR3 is 14 residues long. The CDR3 DNA has 42 bases and is translated from base 1. The junction carries 10 bases between V and J, which are trimmed by 3 bases and 1 base respectively. The TCR was taken from a girl between 2 and 10 years old with cystic fibrosis. The V and J genes are TRBV11-2 and TRBJ2-7; the D gene assignment is ambiguous. The sample consisted of blood. The CDR3 reads as follows: CASSLNRESYEQYF. The DNA sequence is as follows: TGTGCCAGCAGCTTGAATAGGGAATCCTACGAGCAGTACTTC.